The 29 T cell receptor beta chains given below trace back to one sample, sequenced in a study of cytomegalovirus exposure and HLA in healthy donors. Vbeta (60) and Jbeta (13) primers were used in the PCR. The method was immunoSEQ multiplex PCR; TCRdb's version includes in-frame clones alone and lacks a portion of them. Found here are roughly 140,000 clones, roughly 85% of them singletons; the top ten hold roughly 2.3%. Sequences were obtained from PBMCs. All receptors come from a woman younger than 30 in good health and CMV-seronegative.

The chain is built from TRBV2 and TRBJ2-3; tentative D call: TRBD1 (5 bases). CDR1 and CDR2 from the germline V gene are SNHLY and FYNNEI. The germline V and J ends were trimmed by 8 bases and 5 bases, with 11 bases remaining between them. The CDR3 covers 12 residues. The CDR3 nucleotides are TGTGCCAGCGGGGCTCAGGTAGATACGCAGTATTTT. Translated: CASGAQVDTQYF.

V and J are TRBV7-9 and TRBJ2-7; 7 bases are a match to TRBD2. The CDR3 length is 14 residues. V gave up 5 bases and J gave up 2 bases; unmatched junction bases: 6. Germline CDR1 reads SEHNR; CDR2 reads FQNEAQ (reference sequence). The CDR3 is CASSPREKAYEQYF. As DNA, the CDR3 is TGTGCCAGCAGCCCGCGGGAGAAGGCCTACGAGCAGTACTTC.

This clone was seen a single time. The rearrangement uses TRBV4-3 and TRBJ1-4, with D possibly matching TRBD1 (5 bases). Germline V gives CDR1 LGHNA, CDR2 YSLEER. This CDR3 is 15 amino acids long. With 0 bases removed from V and 5 bases from J, the gap between germline ends came to 10 bases. The DNA of the CDR3 is TGCGCCAGCAGCCAAGACAGGAGGGACAATGAAAAACTGTTTTTT. This sequence encodes CASSQDRRDNEKLFF.

V usage is TRBV6-5 and J usage is TRBJ2-1, with a possible D match to TRBD1 (5 bases). The CDR3 length is 15 residues. Trimming took 6 bases from V and 4 from J, leaving 16 bases between them. Germline V gene lookup returns CDR1 MNHEY and CDR2 SVGAGI. This chain's CDR3 is CASSPLDRIYNEQFF. The DNA of the CDR3 is TGTGCCAGCAGCCCCCTAGACAGAATATACAATGAGCAGTTCTTC.

This clone is a singleton in its sample. The chain is built from TRBV30 and TRBJ2-7, with TRBD1 matching 7 bases. The CDR3 has 13 residues. Trimming took 3 bases from V and 0 from J; bases not matched to a gene: 2. The V gene's germline CDR1 is GTSNPN and CDR2 SVGIG (reference sequence). The DNA of the CDR3 is TGTGCCTGGAGGACAGGGACCTCCTACGAGCAGTACTTC. It codes for CAWRTGTSYEQYF.

The chain carries TRBV10-3 and TRBJ2-5, with TRBD2 matching over 7 bases. This CDR3 has 19 residues. J was trimmed by 2 bases and V by 0 bases; bases with no gene match: 15. Germline CDR1 and CDR2: ENHRY and SYGVKD. As DNA, the CDR3 is TGTGCCATCAGTGAGTCGACTCGTTCGGGAGGCCCCACTCAAGAGACCCAGTACTTC. This sequence encodes CAISESTRSGGPTQETQYF.

This chain connects TRBV10-3 to TRBJ2-6, with D uncertain. This CDR3 is 15 amino acids long. Germline loops: CDR1 ENHRY, CDR2 SYGVKD. V lost 2 bases to trimming and J lost 1 base, with 6 bases between them. The CDR3 here is CAISEASSGANVLTF. CDR3 in DNA: TGTGCCATCAGTGAGGCGTCATCTGGGGCCAACGTCCTGACTTTC.

J is TRBJ2-3 and V is TRBV5-1, with 9 bases identical to TRBD2. Losses at the gene ends were 0 bases for V and 1 base for J; bases not matched to a gene: 0. The CDR3 consists of 15 residues. The germline V gene has CDR1 SGHRS and CDR2 YFSETQ. The CDR3 spells CASSLGLAGTDTQYF. The CDR3, as DNA: TGCGCCAGCAGCTTGGGACTAGCGGGCACAGATACGCAGTATTTT.

The rearrangement links TRBV28 to TRBJ2-5, with D possibly TRBD2 on 5 matching bases. Germline V gene sequence: CDR1 MDHEN, CDR2 SYDVKM. The CDR3 consists of 14 residues. V shed 2 bases and J shed 5 bases, with 12 bases lying between them. The DNA of the CDR3 is TGTGCCAGCAGTTTAGGCGGTGGCGGGGAGACCCAGTACTTC. It encodes CASSLGGGGETQYF.

The gene calls are TRBV7-2 and TRBJ2-1; no clear D. The CDR3 loop spans 15 amino acids. V lost 0 bases and J lost 0, with 6 bases in between. Germline V CDR1 and CDR2: SGHTA, FQGNSA. This chain's CDR3 is CASSLASSSYNEQFF. The DNA of the CDR3 is TGTGCCAGCAGCTTAGCTTCCAGCTCCTACAATGAGCAGTTCTTC.

The chain has TRBV28 and TRBJ2-7; 12 bases agree with TRBD2. Germline-derived CDR1 and CDR2 are MDHEN and SYDVKM. With V trimmed by 5 bases and J by 5 bases, 10 bases remained unmatched. CDR3 length: 16 amino acids. CDR3 bases: TGTGCCAGCAGTGACCAACTAGCGGGAGGTTTCAACGAGCAGTACTTC. Encoded protein: CASSDQLAGGFNEQYF.

The chain carries TRBV29-1 and TRBJ2-3; D perhaps matches TRBD1 (6 bases). V was trimmed by 7 bases and J by 2 bases, leaving 10 bases between them. Germline V CDR1 and CDR2: SQVTM, ANQGSEA. CDR3 length: 12 residues. This chain's CDR3 is CSGGPLTDTQYF. The CDR3 coding sequence is TGCAGCGGGGGGCCCCTCACAGATACGCAGTATTTT.

This chain links TRBV7-9 with TRBJ2-5; TRBD2 matches 9 bases. Per the germline V gene, CDR1 is SEHNR and CDR2 is FQNEAQ (reference sequence). J lost 3 bases, V lost 3 bases, and 8 bases had no gene match. This CDR3 is built from 16 residues. The CDR3 DNA follows: TGTGCCAGCAGCTTTCCTAGCGGGGTTCTTGAAGAGACCCAGTACTTC. Residues: CASSFPSGVLEETQYF.

CDR3 protein: CSVKRGQAANYGYTF. The DNA of the CDR3 is TGCAGCGTTAAACGCGGACAGGCAGCTAACTATGGCTACACCTTC. The chain has TRBV29-1 and TRBJ1-2; 7 nucleotides match TRBD1. V dropped 5 bases and J dropped 0; count of bases not matched to a gene: 9. There are 15 residues in the CDR3. Germline-derived CDR1 and CDR2 are SQVTM and ANQGSEA.

Concerning this clone itself: A junction boundary mismatches the germline segment, possibly from a read error. The chain links TRBV18 to TRBJ2-2, with 7 bases lining up with TRBD1. The CDR3 extends over 17 amino acids. Germline V CDR1 and CDR2: KGHSH, LQKENI. Written as DNA, the CDR3 is TGTGCCAGCCCACCACACCCTGGACAGGCGAACACCGGGGAGCTGTTTTTT. Protein: CASPPHPGQANTGELFF.

The rearrangement links TRBV19 to TRBJ1-6, with D perhaps matching TRBD1 (5 bases). CDR1 and CDR2 (germline): LNHDA, SQIVND (reference sequence). Trimming shortened V by 4 bases and J by 7 bases, and 11 bases separated the two germline ends. This CDR3 is built from 14 residues. CDR3 sequence (DNA): TGTGCCAGTAGTAGACAGAGCAAAAATTCACCCCTCCACTTT. It translates to CASSRQSKNSPLHF. The full variable domain, completed using reference TRBV19 and TRBJ1-6, is DGGITQSPKYLFRKEGQNVTLSCEQNLNHDAMYWYRQDPGQGLRLIYYSQIVNDFQKGDIAEGYSVSREKKESFPLTVTSAQKNPTAFYLCASSRQSKNSPLHFGNGTRLTVT.

The V call is TRBV2, the J call TRBJ2-5, with 8 positions matching TRBD2. The CDR3 totals 15 residues. Germline CDR1 is SNHLY and CDR2 is FYNNEI. The ends lost 0 bases at V and 2 bases at J; junction bases unmatched: 2. In DNA form, the CDR3 reads TGTGCCAGCAGTGAAGCTGCGGGAGGTCAAGAGACCCAGTACTTC. Its translation: CASSEAAGGQETQYF.

The chain is built from TRBV9 and TRBJ2-1; D unclear. Germline V lookup: CDR1 SGDLS, CDR2 YYNGEE. V gave up 3 bases and J gave up 6 bases, with 19 bases separating them. The CDR3 has 16 amino acids. The CDR3 is CASSAVQLSVGNEQFF. CDR3 nucleotide sequence: TGTGCCAGCAGCGCCGTACAGCTGTCAGTCGGCAATGAGCAGTTCTTC.

This chain uses TRBV2 with TRBJ2-1; 7 positions agree with TRBD2. This CDR3 has 13 amino acids. CDR1 and CDR2 from the germline V gene are SNHLY and FYNNEI. V gave up 4 bases and J gave up 8 bases; unmatched junction bases: 5. The CDR3 is CASSGERDYEQFF. The CDR3 region has the DNA TGTGCCAGCAGTGGGGAGCGGGACTATGAGCAGTTCTTC. Full variable domain (rest looked up from reference TRBV2 and TRBJ2-1): EPEVTQTPSHQVTQMGQEVILRCVPISNHLYFYWYRQILGQKVEFLVSFYNNEISEKSEIFDDQFSVERPDGSNFTLKIRSTKLEDSAMYFCASSGERDYEQFFGPGTRLTVL.

In its sample, this clone was seen a few times. CDR3 coding DNA: TGTGCCAGCAGCGTAGGATTCGGGGGGGCCGTCGAGACCCAGTACTTC. This sequence encodes CASSVGFGGAVETQYF. This chain joins TRBV9 and TRBJ2-5; 8 nucleotides agree with TRBD2. This CDR3 region has 16 residues. Germline V gene sequence: CDR1 SGDLS, CDR2 YYNGEE. Trimming removed 0 bases from V and 5 bases from J; junction bases left unmatched: 9.

This clone has only one observation. CDR3 loop: CASSQGRSHTGELFF. For the CDR3, the DNA is TGCGCCAGCAGCCAAGGACGGAGCCACACCGGGGAGCTGTTTTTT. J is TRBJ2-2 and V is TRBV4-1, with no clear D. Trimming removed 1 base from V and 3 bases from J, with 9 bases in between. Germline V gene data show CDR1 as MGHRA and CDR2 as YSYEKL. This CDR3 is 15 amino acids long.

The chain recombines TRBV5-1 with TRBJ2-3; D possibly corresponds to TRBD2 (6 bases). Germline V CDR1 and CDR2: SGHRS, YFSETQ. CDR3 length: 21 residues. Trimming pared 3 bases from V and 1 base from J, leaving 30 bases between. The CDR3 DNA is TGCGCCAGCAGCTCGACCACTAGCCCAAGGCAGTCCCCGGGGGGCACAGATACGCAGTATTTT. Its translation: CASSSTTSPRQSPGGTDTQYF.

This clone was observed a handful of times. The same CDR3 can be traced to other DNA sequences in this sample. The V call is TRBV5-4, the J call TRBJ2-1; 13 bases line up with TRBD2. Germline V gene data show CDR1 as SGHNT and CDR2 as YYREEE (reference sequence). The CDR3 has 16 amino acids. The ends lost 4 bases at V and 0 bases at J; junction bases unmatched: 1. The DNA for the CDR3 is TGTGCCAGCAGCCGGACTAGCGGGGGCTCCTACAATGAGCAGTTCTTC. This sequence encodes CASSRTSGGSYNEQFF.

V is TRBV2 and J is TRBJ2-7, with 9 bases matching TRBD1. The junction had 4 bases not matched to a gene; V was cut back by 6 bases and J by 7 bases. Looked up from germline, CDR1 is SNHLY and CDR2 is FYNNEI. This CDR3 comprises 12 residues. The DNA of the CDR3 is TGTGCCAGCAGGGACAGGGGTCAGGAGCAGTACTTC. Translated: CASRDRGQEQYF.

The chain is built from TRBV19 and TRBJ2-7; 9 bases fit TRBD1. From germline, CDR1 is LNHDA and CDR2 SQIVND (reference sequence). The length of the CDR3 is 19 residues. V lost 4 bases and J lost 0; bases outside the gene matches: 16. In DNA form, the CDR3 reads TGTGCCAGTAGTAAGGTTTCGTCTCCCGGACAGGGGATCTCCTACGAGCAGTACTTC. The encoded protein is CASSKVSSPGQGISYEQYF.

The chain is built from TRBV30 and TRBJ2-3; TRBD2 aligns across 8 bases. Germline V gene sequence: CDR1 GTSNPN, CDR2 SVGIG (reference sequence). The CDR3 length is 13 residues. V trimming: 5 bases; J trimming: 5 bases; junction bases outside the gene matches: 6. This chain's CDR3 is CAWAGGRGDTQYF. CDR3 bases: TGTGCCTGGGCGGGGGGCCGCGGAGATACGCAGTATTTT.

This sequence joins TRBV2 and TRBJ2-3; D remains ambiguous. CDR1 is SNHLY, CDR2 FYNNEI, per germline. The CDR3 runs 11 residues. Trimming removed 10 bases from V and 5 bases from J, with 10 bases in between. The CDR3 is CATDRRDTQYF. As DNA, the CDR3 is TGTGCCACCGATCGGAGAGATACGCAGTATTTT. The complete variable domain, with remaining parts taken from reference TRBV2 and TRBJ2-3, reads EPEVTQTPSHQVTQMGQEVILRCVPISNHLYFYWYRQILGQKVEFLVSFYNNEISEKSEIFDDQFSVERPDGSNFTLKIRSTKLEDSAMYFCATDRRDTQYFGPGTRLTVL.

The V gene is TRBV7-2, the J gene TRBJ1-1; D remains unclear. Germline assignment: CDR1 SGHTA and CDR2 FQGNSA. V lost 1 base and J lost 0, with 15 bases in between. This CDR3 is 17 amino acids long. CDR3 residues: CASSLVPLGNVNTEAFF. The CDR3 coding sequence is TGTGCCAGCAGCTTAGTTCCCCTTGGCAACGTGAACACTGAAGCTTTCTTT.

This chain uses TRBV19 with TRBJ2-3; tentative D call: TRBD2 (5 bases). V lost 6 bases to trimming and J lost 3 bases, with 22 bases between them. The CDR3 spans 17 residues. The germline V gene encodes CDR1 LNHDA and CDR2 SQIVND (reference sequence). Here the CDR3 reads CASRSRVAGILTDTQYF. CDR3 nucleotide sequence: TGTGCCAGTAGATCAAGGGTGGCCGGGATTTTAACAGATACGCAGTATTTT.